The rows below give T cell receptor beta chains drawn from one sample of a study of T cells in Graves' hyperthyroidism and ophthalmopathy. TCRdb passed the multiplex PCR reads through MiXCR, listing each CDR3 protein once. The repertoire has 390,000 or so distinct CDR3 sequences, approximately 15% of them found once; the top ten carry about 13%. The sequenced sample was blood. The receptor source for this set is a man between 18 and 35 years old with Graves' ophthalmopathy. Both conserved end residues are part of each CDR3. A D gene is named only where the DNA matches it firmly. Only some rows state a clone size, as once, few, many or a class for expanded clones.

TRBV5-5	TRBJ2-5	-	many	CASSRSWTVVETQYF	TGTGCCAGCAGCCGCTCCTGGACAGTCGTGGAGACCCAGTACTTC
TRBV12-3/TRBV12-4	TRBJ2-1	-	many	CASSPGPLTRVSYNEQFF	TGTGCCAGCAGCCCGGGACCCTTGACCCGGGTCTCCTACAATGAGCAGTTCTTC
TRBV12-3/TRBV12-4	TRBJ2-7	TRBD1	many	CASSLRGTGISYEQYF	TGTGCCAGCAGTCTCCGAGGGACAGGGATCTCCTACGAGCAGTACTTC
TRBV19	TRBJ1-5	-	few	CASSGVDGNQPQHF	TGTGCCAGTAGTGGGGTGGACGGCAATCAGCCCCAGCATTTT
TRBV5-1	TRBJ1-2	TRBD1	-	CVSSPTGNYGYTF	TGCGTCAGCAGCCCGACAGGGAACTATGGCTACACCTTC
TRBV30	TRBJ1-4	-	-	CAWSVTFLQGNEKLFF	TGTGCCTGGAGTGTTACATTCTTACAGGGAAATGAAAAACTGTTTTTT
TRBV18	TRBJ2-2	-	many	CASSLGTRGELFF	TGTGCCAGCTCACTTGGGACACGCGGGGAGCTGTTTTTT
TRBV7-6	TRBJ1-1	-	few	CASSLNVGLGAFF	TGTGCCAGCAGCTTAAATGTGGGTTTGGGGGCTTTCTTT
TRBV10-1	TRBJ2-1	-	-	CASSEVGVADNEQFF	TGCGCCAGCAGTGAGGTGGGAGTAGCGGACAATGAGCAGTTCTTC
TRBV30	TRBJ1-5	-	many	CAWSREAWGSNQPQHF	TGTGCCTGGAGTCGCGAGGCGTGGGGTAGCAATCAGCCCCAGCATTTT
TRBV2	TRBJ2-5	TRBD2	many	CASSDTSGTAGTQYF	TGTGCCAGCAGTGACACTAGCGGGACCGCAGGGACCCAGTACTTC
TRBV5-8	TRBJ2-7	TRBD1	many	CASSGGTGSSYEQYF	TGTGCCAGCAGCGGGGGGACAGGGAGCTCCTACGAGCAGTACTTC
TRBV3-1	TRBJ2-3	TRBD2	many	CASSRGTSGAPISQYF	TGTGCCAGCAGCCGAGGTACTAGCGGGGCCCCAATATCCCAGTATTTT
TRBV4-2	TRBJ1-1	-	many	CASSQGAGEMNTEAFF	TGTGCCAGCAGCCAAGGTGCAGGGGAGATGAACACTGAAGCTTTCTTT
TRBV6-5	TRBJ2-6	-	few	CASSYSTGSGANVLTF	TGTGCCAGCAGTTACTCGACAGGCTCTGGGGCCAACGTCCTGACTTTC
TRBV7-2	TRBJ2-4	-	-	CASSSSGTHKNIQYF	TGTGCCAGCAGCTCTTCCGGGACCCACAAAAACATTCAGTACTTC
TRBV20-1	TRBJ2-7	TRBD1	many	CSARDRQGAMHEQYF	TGCAGTGCTAGAGACAGACAGGGGGCTATGCACGAGCAGTACTTC
TRBV2	TRBJ1-5	-	many	CASTGRVNQPQHF	TGTGCCAGCACCGGTCGAGTCAATCAGCCCCAGCATTTT
TRBV6-1	TRBJ2-3	-	many	CASSSTVSTDTQYF	TGTGCCAGCAGTTCCACAGTGAGCACAGATACGCAGTATTTT
TRBV19	TRBJ2-1	TRBD2	few	CASSIDLSGLAGEGNEQFF	TGTGCCAGTAGTATAGATCTATCGGGACTAGCGGGAGAGGGCAATGAGCAGTTCTTC
TRBV15	TRBJ1-5	-	-	CATSLRQRVNQPQHF	TGTGCCACCAGCTTACGACAGCGGGTGAATCAGCCCCAGCATTTT
TRBV11-1	TRBJ2-1	TRBD2	once	CASSLALAGFYEQFF	TGTGCCAGCAGCCTAGCCCTAGCGGGCTTCTACGAGCAGTTCTTC
TRBV18	TRBJ1-2	-	many	CASSPNIAYGYTF	TGTGCCAGCTCACCAAACATCGCCTATGGCTACACCTTC
TRBV24-1	TRBJ2-1	-	-	CATSDYCKVGNEQFF	TGTGCCACCAGTGATTATTGCAAGGTAGGCAATGAGCAGTTCTTC
TRBV20-1	TRBJ2-7	-	many	CSAREPGLGYEQYF	TGCAGTGCTAGGGAGCCCGGGTTAGGTTACGAGCAGTACTTC
TRBV15	TRBJ2-3	-	many	CATSVSPTCTDTQYF	TGTGCCACCAGCGTATCCCCGACGTGTACAGATACGCAGTATTTT
TRBV6-1	TRBJ2-3	-	many	CASSLIRRGRTDTQYF	TGTGCCAGCAGTCTAATCCGCCGCGGACGCACAGATACGCAGTATTTT